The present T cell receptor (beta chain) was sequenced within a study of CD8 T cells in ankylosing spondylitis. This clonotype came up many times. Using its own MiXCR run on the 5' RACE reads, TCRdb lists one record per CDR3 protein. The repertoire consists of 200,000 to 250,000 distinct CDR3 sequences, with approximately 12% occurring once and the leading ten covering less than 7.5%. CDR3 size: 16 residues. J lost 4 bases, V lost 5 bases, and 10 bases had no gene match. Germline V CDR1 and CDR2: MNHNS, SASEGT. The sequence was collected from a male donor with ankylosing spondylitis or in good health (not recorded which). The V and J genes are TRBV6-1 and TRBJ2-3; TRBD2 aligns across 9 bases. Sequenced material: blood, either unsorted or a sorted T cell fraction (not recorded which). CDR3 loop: CASSPRASGISDTQYF. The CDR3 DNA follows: TGTGCCAGCAGTCCCCGGGCTAGCGGGATATCAGATACGCAGTATTTT.